The T cell receptor beta chain described here comes from a study of T cell repertoires in cytomegalovirus infection. In the study overall: CMV infection together with matching HLA type was indicated by public TCR beta signatures. Findings and caveats of the study: The response measured ex vivo was dominated by TCR beta clonotypes (HLA-C-restricted and CMV-specific). The cumulative frequency of public TCR beta families distinguished individuals who carried CMV together with the relevant HLA.

In this sample, this clonotype turned up many times. The antigen is not known. V lost 1 base, J lost 8 bases, and 10 bases stayed unmatched. From germline, CDR1 is LNHNV and CDR2 YYDKDF (reference sequence). This CDR3 comprises 16 residues. From the reads, TCRdb called clonotypes with MiXCR, one entry per CDR3 protein. The sample lists 110,000 to 150,000 distinct CDR3 sequences; about 6.3% were seen once. The rearrangement links TRBV15 to TRBJ2-1; 8 bases are a match to TRBD2. The specimen sequenced was PBMCs. This sequence was found in a human donor in good health (CMV status not recorded). Some clones in this sample may be carry-over from other donors' samples. CDR3 protein: CATSRVFMARGDEQFF. In DNA form, the CDR3 reads TGTGCCACCAGCAGAGTCTTTATGGCGCGGGGGGATGAGCAGTTCTTC.